This T cell receptor (beta chain) was recorded in a study of blood T cell repertoires in COVID-19. In the study overall: COVID-19 samples from acute and convalescent phases originated in the United States, Italy and Spain. Sources were T cells, B-cell-depleted T cells, or PBMCs; the material itself was cDNA or gDNA.

Between the trimmed V and J ends, which lost 1 base and 6 bases, there was a span of 9 bases. CDR1 is SGHAT and CDR2 is FQNNGV in the germline V gene. This CDR3 comprises 14 residues. As originally analysed: Amplification with reference gene primers provided the estimates of nucleated cell counts. Generated by immunoSEQ multiplex PCR, the TCRdb table keeps only in-frame clones and is missing some. V, J and clone size are those of that table, while D and trimming were read from the DNA. The sample lists 180,000 or so clones, about 78% occurring once. The sample holds a few counts of this clone. The V gene is TRBV11-2, the J gene TRBJ2-2, with D possibly being TRBD2 (5 bases). The sequence was collected from a woman aged 50 to 60 with active or convalescent COVID-19. Source material: peripheral blood. The CDR3 DNA reads TGTGCCAGCAGCTTAGTCCCCGGGGCCGGGGAGCTGTTTTTT. This translates into CASSLVPGAGELFF.